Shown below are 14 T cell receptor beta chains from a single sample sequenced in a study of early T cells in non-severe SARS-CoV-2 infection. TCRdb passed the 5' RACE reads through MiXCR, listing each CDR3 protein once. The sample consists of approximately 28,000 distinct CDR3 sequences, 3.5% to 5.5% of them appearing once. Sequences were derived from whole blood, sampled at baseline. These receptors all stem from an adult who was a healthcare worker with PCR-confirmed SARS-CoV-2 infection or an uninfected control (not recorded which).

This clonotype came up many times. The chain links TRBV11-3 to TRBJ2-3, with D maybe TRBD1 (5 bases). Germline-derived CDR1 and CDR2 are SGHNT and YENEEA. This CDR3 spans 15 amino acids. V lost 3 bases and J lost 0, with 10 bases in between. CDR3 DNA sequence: TGTGCCAGCAGCTTGGGTAGGGGTAGCACAGATACGCAGTATTTT. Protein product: CASSLGRGSTDTQYF.

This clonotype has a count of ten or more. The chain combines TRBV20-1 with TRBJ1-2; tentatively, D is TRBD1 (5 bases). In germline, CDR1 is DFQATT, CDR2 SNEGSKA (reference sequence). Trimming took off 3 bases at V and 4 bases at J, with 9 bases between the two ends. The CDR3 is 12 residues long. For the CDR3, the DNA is TGCAGTGCTAGGAGCGGGGCCTATGGCTACACCTTC. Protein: CSARSGAYGYTF.

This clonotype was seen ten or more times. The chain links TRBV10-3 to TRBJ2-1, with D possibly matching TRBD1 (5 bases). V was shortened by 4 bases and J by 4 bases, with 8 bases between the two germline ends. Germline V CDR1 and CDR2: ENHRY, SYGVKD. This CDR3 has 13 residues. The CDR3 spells CAISVSGYNEQFF. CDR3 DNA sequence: TGTGCCATCAGTGTTTCAGGGTACAATGAGCAGTTCTTC.

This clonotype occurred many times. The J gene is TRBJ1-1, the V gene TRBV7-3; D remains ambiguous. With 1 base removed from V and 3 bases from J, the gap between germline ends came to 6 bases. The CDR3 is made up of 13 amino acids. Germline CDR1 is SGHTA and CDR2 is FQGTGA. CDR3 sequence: CASSLRPDTEAFF. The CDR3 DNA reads TGTGCCAGCAGCTTAAGGCCGGACACTGAAGCTTTCTTT.

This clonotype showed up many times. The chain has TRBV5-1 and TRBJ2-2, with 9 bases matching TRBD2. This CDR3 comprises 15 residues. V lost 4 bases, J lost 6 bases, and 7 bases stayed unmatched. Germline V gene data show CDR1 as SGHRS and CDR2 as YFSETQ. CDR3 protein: CASSVVAGEAGELFF. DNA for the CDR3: TGCGCCAGCAGCGTAGTAGCGGGAGAGGCCGGGGAGCTGTTTTTT.

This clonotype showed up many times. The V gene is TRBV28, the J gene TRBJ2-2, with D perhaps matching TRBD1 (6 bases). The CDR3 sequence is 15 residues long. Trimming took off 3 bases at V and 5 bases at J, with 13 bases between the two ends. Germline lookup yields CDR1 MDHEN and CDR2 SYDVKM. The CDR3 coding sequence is TGTGCCAGCAGTTTTCAGGGACATTTAACCGGGGAGCTGTTTTTT. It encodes CASSFQGHLTGELFF.

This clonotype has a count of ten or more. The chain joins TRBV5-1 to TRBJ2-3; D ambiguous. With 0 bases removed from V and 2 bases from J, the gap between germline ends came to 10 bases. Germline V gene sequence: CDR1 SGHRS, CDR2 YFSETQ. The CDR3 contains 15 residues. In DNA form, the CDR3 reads TGCGCCAGCAGCTTGGTGTTAGCAGACACAGATACGCAGTATTTT. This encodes CASSLVLADTDTQYF.

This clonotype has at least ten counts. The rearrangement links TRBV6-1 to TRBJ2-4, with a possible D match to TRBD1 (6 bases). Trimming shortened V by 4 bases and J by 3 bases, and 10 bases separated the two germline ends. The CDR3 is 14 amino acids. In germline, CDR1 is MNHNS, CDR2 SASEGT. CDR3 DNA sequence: TGTGCCAGCAGTGGGACAGATGGCAAAAACATTCAGTACTTC. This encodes CASSGTDGKNIQYF.

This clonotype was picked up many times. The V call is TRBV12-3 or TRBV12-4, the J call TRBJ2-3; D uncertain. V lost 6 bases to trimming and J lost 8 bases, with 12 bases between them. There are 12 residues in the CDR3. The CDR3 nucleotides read TGTGCCAGCAGCCAGTGGGCCGGTACGCAGTATTTT. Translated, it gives CASSQWAGTQYF.

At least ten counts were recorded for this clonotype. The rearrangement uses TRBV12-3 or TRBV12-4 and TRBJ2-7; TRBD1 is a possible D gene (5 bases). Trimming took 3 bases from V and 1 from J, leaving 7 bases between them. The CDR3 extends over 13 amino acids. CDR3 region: CASSLDKSYEQYF. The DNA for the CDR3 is TGTGCCAGCAGTTTGGACAAATCCTACGAGCAGTACTTC.

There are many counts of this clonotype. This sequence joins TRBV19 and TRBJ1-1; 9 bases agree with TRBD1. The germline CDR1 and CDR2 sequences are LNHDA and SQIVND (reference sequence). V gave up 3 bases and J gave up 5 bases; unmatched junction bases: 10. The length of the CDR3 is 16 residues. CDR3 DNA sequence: TGTGCCAGTAGTATGATCGGGACAGGGTGGGGGACTGAAGCTTTCTTT. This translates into CASSMIGTGWGTEAFF.

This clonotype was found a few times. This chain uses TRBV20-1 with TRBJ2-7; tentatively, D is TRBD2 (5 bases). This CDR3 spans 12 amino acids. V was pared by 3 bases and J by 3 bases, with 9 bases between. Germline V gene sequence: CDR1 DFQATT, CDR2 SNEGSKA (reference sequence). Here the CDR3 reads CSARPRDYEQYF. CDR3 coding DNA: TGCAGTGCTAGGCCCCGGGACTACGAGCAGTACTTC.

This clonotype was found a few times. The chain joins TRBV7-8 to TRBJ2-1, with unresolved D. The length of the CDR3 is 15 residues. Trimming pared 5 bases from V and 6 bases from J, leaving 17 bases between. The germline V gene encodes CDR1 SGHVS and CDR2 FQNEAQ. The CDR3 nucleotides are TGTGCCAGCAGCCCCCGGCATCATCAGGTCAATGAGCAGTTCTTC. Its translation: CASSPRHHQVNEQFF. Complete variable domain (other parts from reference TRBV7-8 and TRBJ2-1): GAGVSQSPRYKVAKRGQDVALRCDPISGHVSLFWYQQALGQGPEFLTYFQNEAQLDKSGLPSDRFFAERPEGSVSTLKIQRTQQEDSAVYLCASSPRHHQVNEQFFGPGTRLTVL.

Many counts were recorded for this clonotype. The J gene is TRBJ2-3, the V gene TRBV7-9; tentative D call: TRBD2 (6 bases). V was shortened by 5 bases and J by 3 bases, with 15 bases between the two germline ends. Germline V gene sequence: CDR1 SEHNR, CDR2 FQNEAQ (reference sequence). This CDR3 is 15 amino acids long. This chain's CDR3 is CASSQTGTGTDTQYF. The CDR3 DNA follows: TGTGCCAGCAGCCAAACCGGGACTGGTACAGATACGCAGTATTTT.